What follows describes a single T cell receptor (beta chain). Its cognate antigen is unknown. This record belongs to a study of T cells after yellow fever vaccination. Findings of the study overall: Contaminating bulk clonotypes could be abundant in FACS-sorted repertoires. Faster peaking, at day 5 versus 15, marked a secondary response that was weaker. A small share of clonotypes appeared in both CD4 and CD8 compartments.

One entry per CDR3 protein results from TCRdb running MiXCR on the 5' RACE reads. The table records 300,000 to 400,000 distinct CDR3 sequences, roughly 10% of them present only once. From germline, CDR1 is LNHNV and CDR2 YYDKDF (reference sequence). The CDR3 has 12 residues. J was trimmed by 11 bases and V by 5 bases; bases with no gene match: 8. The sequencing used CD4+ T cells sorted from PBMCs, collected 45 days after the yellow fever booster vaccination. The V and J genes are TRBV15 and TRBJ1-1; TRBD1 aligns across 7 bases. The clonotype was recovered from a man between 18 and 29 years old who received the YFV17D yellow fever vaccine. The CDR3 DNA sequence: TGTGCCACCAGCCCACGACAGGGCTCGGCTTTCTTT. Its translation is CATSPRQGSAFF.